A selection of T cell receptor beta chains follows, all from one sample in a study of blood T cells in healthy people across ages. TCRdb passed the 5' RACE reads through MiXCR, listing each CDR3 protein once. The data contain 600,000 or so distinct CDR3 sequences, 40% to 50% of them singletons. The sequenced sample was blood. These receptors were taken from a man at least 80 years old in good health. The CDR3 runs from the conserved cysteine through the conserved F or W. D genes are given only for firm matches. Rows give clone size only sometimes, using once, few, many, or a class for an expanded clone.

d_gene: NA
j_gene: TRBJ2-3
abundance: NA
v_gene: TRBV12-3/TRBV12-4
len: 12
CDR3aa: CASSPQWDTQYF
CDR3nt: TGTGCCAGCAGTCCGCAGTGGGATACGCAGTATTTT

d_gene: NA
j_gene: TRBJ1-2
abundance: few
v_gene: TRBV9
len: 14
CDR3aa: CASSVGGIEEGYTF
CDR3nt: TGTGCCAGCAGCGTAGGGGGGATCGAGGAGGGCTACACCTTC

d_gene: NA
j_gene: TRBJ1-5
abundance: NA
v_gene: TRBV6-1
len: 12
CDR3aa: CASTQSPQPQHF
CDR3nt: TGTGCCAGCACTCAATCCCCTCAGCCCCAGCATTTT

d_gene: TRBD1
j_gene: TRBJ2-2
abundance: few
v_gene: TRBV20-1
len: 15
CDR3aa: CSAPPGTGNTGELFF
CDR3nt: TGCAGTGCCCCCCCCGGGACAGGAAACACCGGGGAGCTGTTTTTT

d_gene: TRBD1
j_gene: TRBJ2-5
abundance: NA
v_gene: TRBV29-1
len: 13
CDR3aa: CSVVGQGAGEQYF
CDR3nt: TGCAGCGTTGTGGGACAGGGGGCAGGGGAGCAGTACTTC

d_gene: NA
j_gene: TRBJ2-2
abundance: NA
v_gene: TRBV7-3
len: 15
CDR3aa: CASSLSGADTGELFF
CDR3nt: TGTGCCAGCAGCTTAAGTGGGGCGGACACCGGGGAGCTGTTTTTT

d_gene: NA
j_gene: TRBJ2-3
abundance: NA
v_gene: TRBV20-1
len: 11
CDR3aa: CSAPWGDTQYF
CDR3nt: TGCAGTGCCCCTTGGGGGGATACGCAGTATTTT

d_gene: NA
j_gene: TRBJ1-2
abundance: once
v_gene: TRBV18
len: 15
CDR3aa: CASSPLERLLGGYTF
CDR3nt: TGTGCCAGCTCACCACTGGAAAGGCTCCTAGGAGGCTACACCTTC

d_gene: TRBD1
j_gene: TRBJ2-7
abundance: few
v_gene: TRBV5-1
len: 15
CDR3aa: CASRGEGQFNYEQYF
CDR3nt: TGCGCCAGCAGGGGAGAGGGACAGTTCAACTACGAGCAGTACTTC

d_gene: NA
j_gene: TRBJ2-7
abundance: many
v_gene: TRBV5-1
len: 15
CDR3aa: CASSLEQLGSYEQYF
CDR3nt: TGCGCCAGCAGCTTGGAACAGCTAGGTTCGTACGAGCAGTACTTC

d_gene: NA
j_gene: TRBJ1-2
abundance: NA
v_gene: TRBV5-1
len: 14
CDR3aa: CASSLDTGSYGYTF
CDR3nt: TGCGCCAGCAGCTTGGATACAGGGAGCTATGGCTACACCTTC

d_gene: NA
j_gene: TRBJ2-7
abundance: many
v_gene: TRBV20-1
len: 15
CDR3aa: CSARDHGQNSYEQYF
CDR3nt: TGCAGTGCTAGAGATCATGGACAGAATTCCTACGAGCAGTACTTC

d_gene: TRBD2
j_gene: TRBJ2-1
abundance: NA
v_gene: TRBV4-3
len: 17
CDR3aa: CASSQFPGTSGNNEQFF
CDR3nt: TGCGCCAGCAGCCAGTTTCCCGGGACTAGCGGAAACAATGAGCAGTTCTTC

d_gene: TRBD1
j_gene: TRBJ1-4
abundance: once
v_gene: TRBV20-1
len: 14
CDR3aa: CSADPTGKEGKLFF
CDR3nt: TGCAGTGCTGACCCGACAGGGAAAGAGGGAAAACTGTTTTTT

d_gene: TRBD2
j_gene: TRBJ2-5
abundance: few
v_gene: TRBV7-9
len: 17
CDR3aa: CASSLGTSGEARRTQYF
CDR3nt: TGTGCCAGCAGCTTAGGGACTAGCGGGGAGGCCCGCCGGACCCAGTACTTC

d_gene: NA
j_gene: TRBJ2-7
abundance: once
v_gene: TRBV21-1
len: 14
CDR3aa: CASSKVRGSYEQYF
CDR3nt: TGTGCCAGCAGCAAAGTTCGCGGATCCTACGAGCAGTACTTC

d_gene: TRBD2
j_gene: TRBJ2-3
abundance: NA
v_gene: TRBV7-3
len: 15
CDR3aa: CASSPRLAGTDTQYF
CDR3nt: TGTGCCAGCAGCCCTAGACTAGCGGGCACAGATACGCAGTATTTT

d_gene: NA
j_gene: TRBJ1-2
abundance: NA
v_gene: TRBV6-5
len: 14
CDR3aa: CASSYNGRADGYTF
CDR3nt: TGTGCCAGCAGTTACAATGGCAGGGCTGATGGCTACACCTTC

d_gene: TRBD2
j_gene: TRBJ2-7
abundance: NA
v_gene: TRBV6-1
len: 19
CDR3aa: CASSAAGLAGGPRDYEQYF
CDR3nt: TGTGCCAGCAGTGCTGCGGGACTAGCGGGAGGGCCGAGAGACTACGAGCAGTACTTC

d_gene: NA
j_gene: TRBJ2-7
abundance: NA
v_gene: TRBV6-2/TRBV6-3
len: 13
CDR3aa: CASSRDATYEQYF
CDR3nt: TGTGCCAGCAGTCGGGACGCCACCTACGAGCAGTACTTC

d_gene: NA
j_gene: TRBJ1-4
abundance: NA
v_gene: TRBV7-9
len: 14
CDR3aa: CASSLAVGGEKLFF
CDR3nt: TGTGCCAGCAGCTTAGCGGTCGGGGGAGAAAAACTGTTTTTT

d_gene: TRBD2
j_gene: TRBJ2-7
abundance: NA
v_gene: TRBV7-2
len: 15
CDR3aa: CASSPNSGRGYEQYF
CDR3nt: TGTGCCAGCAGCCCAAATAGCGGGAGAGGCTACGAGCAGTACTTC

d_gene: NA
j_gene: TRBJ2-1
abundance: NA
v_gene: TRBV12-3/TRBV12-4
len: 15
CDR3aa: CASVTGSVIYNEQFF
CDR3nt: TGTGCCAGCGTAACAGGGTCGGTCATCTACAATGAGCAGTTCTTC

d_gene: TRBD1
j_gene: TRBJ2-1
abundance: NA
v_gene: TRBV7-2
len: 15
CDR3aa: CASSSSGQGYNEQFF
CDR3nt: TGTGCCAGCAGCTCGTCGGGACAGGGTTACAATGAGCAGTTCTTC

d_gene: NA
j_gene: TRBJ1-2
abundance: few
v_gene: TRBV5-1
len: 12
CDR3aa: CASSPDLSGYTF
CDR3nt: TGCGCCAGCAGCCCGGACCTCTCGGGCTACACCTTC

d_gene: NA
j_gene: TRBJ1-2
abundance: NA
v_gene: TRBV7-8
len: 13
CDR3aa: CASSVAVGYGYTF
CDR3nt: TGTGCCAGCAGCGTAGCGGTAGGCTATGGCTACACCTTC

d_gene: NA
j_gene: TRBJ1-2
abundance: many
v_gene: TRBV7-2
len: 18
CDR3aa: CASSLASSTGITNYGYTF
CDR3nt: TGTGCCAGCAGCTTAGCGTCGTCCACAGGGATTACTAACTATGGCTACACCTTC

d_gene: TRBD1
j_gene: TRBJ1-6
abundance: many
v_gene: TRBV6-6
len: 15
CDR3aa: CASSRRTGRNSPLHF
CDR3nt: TGTGCCAGCAGTCGACGGACAGGGCGCAATTCACCCCTCCACTTT

d_gene: TRBD2
j_gene: TRBJ2-1
abundance: NA
v_gene: TRBV12-3/TRBV12-4
len: 14
CDR3aa: CASVYAGGNNEQFF
CDR3nt: TGTGCCAGCGTCTACGCGGGAGGGAACAATGAGCAGTTCTTC

d_gene: TRBD2
j_gene: TRBJ2-1
abundance: NA
v_gene: TRBV15
len: 16
CDR3aa: CATSRDQGGGRNEQFF
CDR3nt: TGTGCCACCAGCAGAGATCAGGGCGGGGGGCGCAATGAGCAGTTCTTC

d_gene: TRBD2
j_gene: TRBJ2-3
abundance: NA
v_gene: TRBV5-1
len: 15
CDR3aa: CASSSGTSGGDTQYF
CDR3nt: TGCGCCAGCAGCTCGGGGACTAGCGGCGGGGATACGCAGTATTTT

d_gene: TRBD1
j_gene: TRBJ1-1
abundance: NA
v_gene: TRBV9
len: 14
CDR3aa: CASSEGQGDTEAFF
CDR3nt: TGTGCCAGCAGCGAGGGACAGGGTGACACTGAAGCTTTCTTT

d_gene: TRBD2
j_gene: TRBJ2-3
abundance: NA
v_gene: TRBV9
len: 17
CDR3aa: CASSPRGLAGVADTQYF
CDR3nt: TGTGCCAGCAGCCCCAGGGGGTTAGCGGGAGTGGCAGATACGCAGTATTTT

d_gene: TRBD2
j_gene: TRBJ2-2
abundance: few
v_gene: TRBV5-1
len: 15
CDR3aa: CASSFRGVDTGELFF
CDR3nt: TGCGCCAGCAGCTTCCGGGGGGTGGACACCGGGGAGCTGTTTTTT

d_gene: TRBD1
j_gene: TRBJ1-1
abundance: NA
v_gene: TRBV9
len: 14
CDR3aa: CASSVVPDRGGAFF
CDR3nt: TGTGCCAGCAGCGTAGTTCCGGACAGGGGTGGCGCTTTCTTT

d_gene: NA
j_gene: TRBJ2-2
abundance: NA
v_gene: TRBV7-3
len: 13
CDR3aa: CASSAAFGGELFF
CDR3nt: TGTGCCAGCAGCGCCGCCTTCGGCGGGGAGCTGTTTTTT

d_gene: TRBD1
j_gene: TRBJ2-5
abundance: NA
v_gene: TRBV28
len: 15
CDR3aa: CASSAPTGAAETQYF
CDR3nt: TGTGCCAGCAGTGCTCCGACAGGGGCGGCAGAGACCCAGTACTTC

d_gene: NA
j_gene: TRBJ2-2
abundance: NA
v_gene: TRBV20-1
len: 15
CDR3aa: CSARAWGVGTGELFF
CDR3nt: TGCAGTGCTAGAGCCTGGGGGGTTGGGACCGGGGAGCTGTTTTTT

d_gene: TRBD1
j_gene: TRBJ2-3
abundance: few
v_gene: TRBV25-1
len: 13
CDR3aa: CASVRGSTDTQYF
CDR3nt: TGTGCCAGCGTCAGGGGGAGCACAGATACGCAGTATTTT

d_gene: NA
j_gene: TRBJ2-3
abundance: NA
v_gene: TRBV4-3
len: 16
CDR3aa: CASSQGVAARTDTQYF
CDR3nt: TGCGCCAGCAGCCAAGGAGTGGCGGCTCGCACAGATACGCAGTATTTT

d_gene: NA
j_gene: TRBJ2-3
abundance: few
v_gene: TRBV20-1
len: 15
CDR3aa: CSARGRGGAGDTQYF
CDR3nt: TGCAGTGCTAGAGGGAGGGGGGGGGCCGGAGATACGCAGTATTTT

d_gene: NA
j_gene: TRBJ1-1
abundance: NA
v_gene: TRBV4-3
len: 16
CDR3aa: CASSQEAGLPNTEAFF
CDR3nt: TGCGCCAGCAGCCAAGAAGCCGGACTTCCGAACACTGAAGCTTTCTTT

d_gene: TRBD1
j_gene: TRBJ2-5
abundance: NA
v_gene: TRBV7-8
len: 15
CDR3aa: CAGSFGGTGQETQYF
CDR3nt: TGTGCCGGCAGCTTCGGCGGGACAGGACAAGAGACCCAGTACTTC

d_gene: TRBD2
j_gene: TRBJ2-1
abundance: NA
v_gene: TRBV7-3
len: 16
CDR3aa: CASSFSSGRASNEQFF
CDR3nt: TGTGCCAGCAGCTTCTCTAGCGGGAGGGCCTCCAATGAGCAGTTCTTC

d_gene: NA
j_gene: TRBJ1-1
abundance: NA
v_gene: TRBV29-1
len: 14
CDR3aa: CSVVREGGNTEAFF
CDR3nt: TGCAGCGTAGTCAGGGAAGGGGGGAACACTGAAGCTTTCTTT

d_gene: NA
j_gene: TRBJ2-1
abundance: many
v_gene: TRBV4-1
len: 15
CDR3aa: CASSLLGGQWNEQFF
CDR3nt: TGCGCCAGCAGCCTCTTGGGGGGACAATGGAATGAGCAGTTCTTC

d_gene: TRBD1
j_gene: TRBJ2-3
abundance: many
v_gene: TRBV6-1
len: 16
CDR3aa: CASSKAGGLTTDTQYF
CDR3nt: TGTGCCAGCAGTAAAGCAGGGGGCTTGACCACAGATACGCAGTATTTT

d_gene: NA
j_gene: TRBJ2-7
abundance: NA
v_gene: TRBV10-3
len: 15
CDR3aa: CAISVGRDYSYEQYF
CDR3nt: TGTGCCATCAGTGTGGGGCGGGATTACTCCTACGAGCAGTACTTC

d_gene: TRBD1
j_gene: TRBJ2-7
abundance: NA
v_gene: TRBV7-2
len: 13
CDR3aa: CASSRDSLGEQYF
CDR3nt: TGTGCCAGCAGCCGGGACAGTCTTGGCGAGCAGTACTTC

d_gene: TRBD1
j_gene: TRBJ1-2
abundance: NA
v_gene: TRBV10-3
len: 17
CDR3aa: CAISESRDRGRRGGYTF
CDR3nt: TGTGCCATCAGTGAGTCCCGGGACAGGGGGCGTCGAGGTGGCTACACCTTC